This T cell receptor (beta chain) was captured in a study of T cell responses to AZD1222 COVID-19 vaccine. Study-level background: Second doses were pooled across both intervals (about 4 or about 12 weeks).

Germline values: CDR1 SNHLY, CDR2 FYNNEI. The CDR3 has 16 amino acids. The V and J ends lost 2 bases and 1 base respectively, with 12 bases between them. The assay was immunoSEQ multiplex PCR, and TCRdb's table has in-frame clones only and misses some. Among about 130,000 clones listed, approximately 93% were seen once. Note on this clone: Its antigen is as yet unknown.

Broader study findings: After the peak T cell response, and only then, were repertoires sampled. Spike was spanned by vaccine-associated CD4 TCRs, with dominance at 160-218 and 743-854. The donors showed a predominance of white British ancestry and of females, with possible underestimation of clonal diversity.

The TCR originated in an adult in good health. This chain connects TRBV2 to TRBJ1-3; D unresolved. This specimen was peripheral blood, taken on day 0 of AZD1222 vaccination. CDR3 bases: TGTGCCAGCAGTGAAAGTACGGCCTGGTCTGGAAACACCATATATTTT. Translated, it gives CASSESTAWSGNTIYF.